These 22 T cell receptor beta chains were all obtained from the same sample, sequenced in a study of blood T cell repertoires in COVID-19. Some clones are missing from TCRdb's copy, which holds only in-frame ones; the method was immunoSEQ multiplex PCR. The sample consists of about 110,000 clones, 89% of them appearing once. Sequencing was done on a sample of peripheral blood. The source is a man between 40 and 49 years old with active or convalescent COVID-19.

Here the CDR3 DNA reads TGTGCCAGCAGTTTACAGGGGTTTAACACTGAAGCTTTCTTT. Its translation is CASSLQGFNTEAFF. The chain couples TRBV6-5 to TRBJ1-1; 7 positions agree with TRBD1. The CDR3 sequence is 14 residues long. Germline V gene data show CDR1 as MNHEY and CDR2 as SVGAGI. The J segment lost 2 bases and the V segment lost 4 bases, leaving 4 bases of the junction unmatched.

The chain joins TRBV4-1 to TRBJ2-1; 11 bases match TRBD2. Germline CDR1 is MGHRA and CDR2 is YSYEKL. CDR3 length: 18 amino acids. V gave up 5 bases and J gave up 7 bases; unmatched junction bases: 16. The CDR3 loop is CASSEPLAGGFLFNEQFF. DNA for the CDR3: TGCGCCAGCAGCGAACCGCTAGCGGGAGGCTTCCTTTTTAATGAGCAGTTCTTC.

The chain links TRBV28 to TRBJ2-3; 14 bases map to TRBD2. CDR3 length: 16 amino acids. J was trimmed by 4 bases and V by 3 bases; bases with no gene match: 3. Germline V gene sequence: CDR1 MDHEN, CDR2 SYDVKM. For the CDR3, the DNA is TGTGCCAGCAGTTTTGGGACTAGCGGGAGCGCAGATACGCAGTATTTT. Amino acids: CASSFGTSGSADTQYF.

The chain employs TRBV6-2 or TRBV6-3 and TRBJ2-1, with 9 bases matching TRBD2. Trimming at V came to 6 bases and at J to 0 bases, leaving 6 bases not matched to a gene. Germline assignment: CDR1 MNHEY and CDR2 SVGEGT. CDR3 length: 16 residues. CDR3 loop: CASSSYSGSSYNEQFF. The CDR3 coding sequence is TGTGCCAGCAGCTCCTATAGCGGGAGCTCCTACAATGAGCAGTTCTTC.

The chain recombines TRBV1 with TRBJ1-2; TRBD1, as called in the table, went unchecked against the DNA. TRBV1 is listed as a pseudogene. This CDR3 region has 16 residues. CDR3 DNA: TGCACCAGCAGCCAAGAGAGGGAGGCAGGGGGCTATGGCTACACCTTC. Protein sequence: CTSSQEREAGGYGYTF.

The gene calls are TRBV13 and TRBJ1-2; 8 bases line up with TRBD1. This CDR3 has 13 residues. CDR1 and CDR2 from the germline V gene are PRHDT and FYEKMQ (reference sequence). After removal of 5 bases from V and 6 bases from J, the junction contained 5 bases not matched to a gene. The CDR3 nucleotides are TGTGCCAGCAGCATAATGACAGGGGATGGCTACACCTTC. Its protein is CASSIMTGDGYTF.

This rearrangement joins TRBV28 to TRBJ2-5, with 11 positions matching TRBD2. Germline CDR1 and CDR2: MDHEN and SYDVKM. This CDR3 is 18 amino acids long. V was clipped by 6 bases and J by 1 base; unmatched bases: 13. CDR3 in DNA: TGTGCCAGCAGGGGAACCGGGACTAGCGGAACATTCCAAGAGACCCAGTACTTC. This gives the protein CASRGTGTSGTFQETQYF.

J is TRBJ1-2 and V is TRBV18, with 7 bases that match TRBD1. Germline trimming cut 4 bases from V and 4 bases from J; bases unmatched to any gene: 9. The CDR3 totals 15 residues. Germline CDR1 and CDR2: KGHSH and LQKENI. The CDR3 reads CASSLNRGFGYGYTF. CDR3 sequence (DNA): TGTGCCAGCTCACTGAACAGGGGTTTTGGCTATGGCTACACCTTC. Full variable domain (rest looked up from reference TRBV18 and TRBJ1-2): NAGVMQNPRHLVRRRGQEARLRCSPMKGHSHVYWYRQLPEEGLKFMVYLQKENIIDESGMPKERFSAEFPKEGPSILRIQQVVRGDSAAYFCASSLNRGFGYGYTFGSGTRLTVV.

The chain is built from TRBV28 and TRBJ1-1; D gene uncertain. V shed 2 bases and J shed 0 bases, with 7 bases lying between them. This CDR3 comprises 14 residues. Per the germline V gene, CDR1 is MDHEN and CDR2 is SYDVKM. The chain's CDR3 is CASSLQVMNTEAFF. CDR3 in DNA: TGTGCCAGCAGTTTACAGGTTATGAACACTGAAGCTTTCTTT.

This sequence joins TRBV12-3 or TRBV12-4 and TRBJ1-2, with TRBD1 matching over 8 bases. The CDR3 is made up of 13 amino acids. V lost 8 bases to trimming and J lost 2 bases; unmatched junction nucleotides: 4. CDR3 sequence: CASAGTGNYGYTF. CDR3 in DNA: TGTGCCAGCGCTGGGACAGGAAACTATGGCTACACCTTC.

V gene TRBV5-1 combines with J gene TRBJ2-3; 8 bases agree with TRBD1. CDR1 and CDR2 from the germline V gene are SGHRS and YFSETQ. J gave up 0 bases and V 4 bases, and 7 bases lay outside the gene matches. The CDR3 spans 16 residues. CDR3 DNA: TGCGCCAGCAGCCAAAGACAGGGGACTAGCACAGATACGCAGTATTTT. The encoded protein is CASSQRQGTSTDTQYF.

The chain recombines TRBV27 with TRBJ2-7, with TRBD1 identical over 7 bases. CDR3 length equals 15 residues. CDR1 is MNHEY and CDR2 is SMNVEV in the germline V gene (reference sequence). With 2 bases clipped from V and 2 bases from J, the junction kept 6 bases outside the gene matches. The CDR3 nucleotides are TGTGCCAGCAGTTTAAGGGGGCAGGGGGCCTACGAGCAGTACTTC. It specifies CASSLRGQGAYEQYF.

The chain carries TRBV28 and TRBJ1-5; 8 positions match TRBD1. Germline V gene sequence: CDR1 MDHEN, CDR2 SYDVKM. Trimming removed 6 bases from V and 5 bases from J; junction bases left unmatched: 9. The CDR3 is 15 amino acids. CDR3 amino acids: CASRILTGGYQPQHF. DNA of the CDR3: TGTGCCAGCAGGATACTTACAGGGGGTTATCAGCCCCAGCATTTT.

The rearrangement links TRBV20-1 to TRBJ1-5; no definite D call. The germline V and J ends were trimmed by 5 bases and 13 bases, with 15 bases remaining between them. From germline, CDR1 is DFQATT and CDR2 SNEGSKA (reference sequence). The CDR3 consists of 11 residues. CDR3: CSAGLWAEQHF. The DNA of the CDR3 is TGCAGTGCTGGCCTTTGGGCAGAACAGCATTTT.

The V and J genes are TRBV29-1 and TRBJ2-5; TRBD2 agrees at 9 bases. The CDR3 totals 15 residues. Unmatched junction bases numbered 7, after V lost 4 bases and J lost 1 base. The germline V gene encodes CDR1 SQVTM and CDR2 ANQGSEA. CDR3 nucleotide sequence: TGCAGCGTTGTTCCGGCTAGCGGGACCCAAGAGACCCAGTACTTC. Its translation: CSVVPASGTQETQYF.

The chain joins TRBV2 to TRBJ2-2, with 9 positions matching TRBD1. The germline CDR1 and CDR2 sequences are SNHLY and FYNNEI. CDR3 size: 15 residues. J gave up 2 bases and V 7 bases, and 5 bases lay outside the gene matches. CDR3 nucleotides: TGTGCCAGCACGGGACAGGGTATTAACACCGGGGAGCTGTTTTTT. Its protein is CASTGQGINTGELFF.

The gene calls are TRBV5-1 and TRBJ1-1; unclear D gene. The V end was cut by 1 base, the J end by 4 bases, with 8 bases between. The CDR3 spans 13 residues. Germline V gene lookup returns CDR1 SGHRS and CDR2 YFSETQ. The CDR3 here is CASSLFAGTEAFF. Here the CDR3 DNA reads TGCGCCAGCAGCTTGTTTGCGGGCACTGAAGCTTTCTTT.

The chain combines TRBV6-1 with TRBJ1-5; 8 nucleotides agree with TRBD1. V gave up 3 bases and J gave up 3 bases; unmatched junction bases: 10. This CDR3 comprises 17 residues. Germline assignment: CDR1 MNHNS and CDR2 SASEGT. CDR3 protein: CASSEYSTGDTNQPQHF. As DNA, the CDR3 is TGTGCCAGCAGTGAGTACTCGACAGGGGATACCAATCAGCCCCAGCATTTT.

The gene calls are TRBV5-1 and TRBJ2-5; a weak D match, TRBD1 (5 bases). Trimming took 2 bases from V and 3 from J, leaving 14 bases between them. Germline V lookup: CDR1 SGHRS, CDR2 YFSETQ. This CDR3 spans 15 amino acids. CDR3 sequence reads: CASSLSGNHEETQYF. DNA of the CDR3: TGCGCCAGCAGCTTATCAGGGAACCATGAAGAGACCCAGTACTTC.

The chain uses TRBV27 and TRBJ2-7; 8 bases are shared with TRBD2. CDR3 length equals 13 residues. The trim removed 4 bases at V and 4 bases at J, leaving 3 bases unmatched. CDR1 MNHEY and CDR2 SMNVEV come from the germline V gene (reference sequence). The CDR3 DNA follows: TGTGCCAGCAGTTCGGGGGGGCATTACGAGCAGTACTTC. Protein sequence: CASSSGGHYEQYF.

The chain is built from TRBV5-4 and TRBJ1-5; TRBD1 agrees at 7 bases. Trimming removed 1 base from V and 2 bases from J; junction bases left unmatched: 0. CDR3 length: 14 residues. CDR1 and CDR2 (germline): SGHNT, YYREEE (reference sequence). DNA of the CDR3: TGTGCCAGCAGCTTGCAGGGGGGCAATCAGCCCCAGCATTTT. It codes for CASSLQGGNQPQHF. Full variable domain (missing parts from reference TRBV5-4 and TRBJ1-5): ETGVTQSPTHLIKTRGQQVTLRCSSQSGHNTVSWYQQALGQGPQFIFQYYREEENGRGNFPPRFSGLQFPNYSSELNVNALELDDSALYLCASSLQGGNQPQHFGDGTRLSIL.

This chain joins TRBV7-2 and TRBJ2-5; 9 nucleotides agree with TRBD2. Germline V CDR1 and CDR2: SGHTA, FQGNSA. Trimming cost V 5 bases and J 4 bases; bases outside gene matches: 11. The CDR3 is made up of 16 amino acids. DNA of the CDR3: TGTGCCAGCAGCCAAGTAGCGGGAGCCTTACGAGAGACCCAGTACTTC. This gives the protein CASSQVAGALRETQYF.